Given below is one T cell receptor (beta chain) in context. This entry belongs to a study of PD-L1 blockade in urothelial cancer. Only in-frame clones appear in the TCRdb table, and some are missing; sequencing was by immunoSEQ multiplex PCR. The sample includes roughly 24,000 clones, about 86% of them seen just once. The germline V gene encodes CDR1 MNHNS and CDR2 SASEGT. The V end was cut by 1 base, the J end by 5 bases, with 11 bases between. CDR3 length: 14 amino acids. The sequence was collected from a man in his sixties with urothelial cancer. The specimen comprised PBMCs, sampled around atezolizumab (anti-PD-L1) treatment. V usage is TRBV6-1 and J usage is TRBJ1-1; a weak D match, TRBD1 (5 bases). Here the CDR3 DNA reads TGTGCCAGCAGTGAAGTACAGGTCTTGACTGAAGCTTTCTTT. Encoded protein: CASSEVQVLTEAFF.